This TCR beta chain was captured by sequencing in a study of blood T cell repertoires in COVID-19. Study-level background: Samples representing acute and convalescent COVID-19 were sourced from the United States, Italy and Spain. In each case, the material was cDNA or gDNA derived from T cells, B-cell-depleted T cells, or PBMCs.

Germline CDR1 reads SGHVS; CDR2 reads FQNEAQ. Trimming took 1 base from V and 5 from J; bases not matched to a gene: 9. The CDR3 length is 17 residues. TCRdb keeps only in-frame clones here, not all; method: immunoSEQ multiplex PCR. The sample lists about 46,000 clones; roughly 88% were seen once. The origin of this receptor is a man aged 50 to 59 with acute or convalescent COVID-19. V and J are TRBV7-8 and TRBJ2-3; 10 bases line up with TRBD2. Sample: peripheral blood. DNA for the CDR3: TGTGCCAGCAGCTTAGGGCCGGCTAGCGGGAGCTTAGATACGCAGTATTTT. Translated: CASSLGPASGSLDTQYF.